These 4 T cell receptor beta chains were all obtained from the same sample, sequenced in a study of a mutant IDH1 vaccine in newly diagnosed glioma. These receptors' antigens are unknown. Profiling relied on immunoSEQ multiplex PCR, and the TCRdb table lists in-frame clones only, not all of them. Here the sample spans tens of thousands of clones, more than 85% being singletons. Time point defined: week 35, safety follow-up. Mutant IDH1 20-mer peptide, at 300 ug, made up each vaccine dose, with topical imiquimod. The input for sequencing was PBMCs, taken from a glioma patient whose treatment included an IDH1 peptide vaccine. These receptors were taken from a man in his thirties or forties with glioma.

The V call is TRBV28, the J call TRBJ1-1; 10 bases map to TRBD1. The V segment lost 7 bases and the J segment 4 bases; nucleotides outside the gene matches: 12. CDR1 is MDHEN and CDR2 is SYDVKM in the germline V gene. This CDR3 is built from 16 residues. In nucleotides, the CDR3 is TGTGCCAGCATAGCCTCGGGACAGGGGCGAAGCACTGAAGCTTTCTTT. It encodes CASIASGQGRSTEAFF.

This chain links TRBV5-5 with TRBJ2-3; 11 bases fit TRBD2. V was pared by 4 bases and J by 3 bases, with 10 bases of the junction left unmatched. The CDR3 is 17 residues long. CDR1 is SGHKS, CDR2 YYEKEE, per germline (reference sequence). CDR3 nucleotide sequence: TGTGCCAGCAGCACCCTGGGGGTAGCGGGAGGGACAGATACGCAGTATTTT. Encoded protein: CASSTLGVAGGTDTQYF.

V usage is TRBV5-1 and J usage is TRBJ1-2; D is perhaps TRBD1 (5 bases). CDR1 is SGHRS and CDR2 is YFSETQ in the germline V gene. The CDR3 is made up of 16 amino acids. V was trimmed by 2 bases and J by 2 bases, leaving 16 bases between them. The CDR3 sequence is CASSLDGHALNYGYTF. CDR3 DNA: TGCGCCAGCAGCTTAGACGGACACGCTTTAAACTATGGCTACACCTTC.

The V call is TRBV6-1, the J call TRBJ1-4; 7 bases align to TRBD1. V was clipped by 3 bases and J by 2 bases; unmatched bases: 3. CDR1 is MNHNS and CDR2 is SASEGT in the germline V gene. CDR3 length equals 15 residues. CDR3 protein: CASSDQGGTNEKLFF. The CDR3 DNA follows: TGTGCCAGCAGTGACCAGGGGGGCACTAATGAAAAACTGTTTTTT.